The 30 T cell receptor beta chains below were found in one sample sequenced in a study of T cell responses to AZD1222 COVID-19 vaccine. Profiled with immunoSEQ multiplex PCR; TCRdb holds only in-frame clones, not every one. The table shows under 150,000 clones, with around 89% occurring only once. The sample here was peripheral blood, taken on day 0 of MenACWY control vaccination. These receptor sequences come from an adult in good health.

This chain connects TRBV19 to TRBJ1-1; D uncertain. V lost 10 bases, J lost 9 bases, and 18 bases lay in between. The CDR3 extends over 12 amino acids. Looked up from germline, CDR1 is LNHDA and CDR2 is SQIVND (reference sequence). The CDR3 is CATTQLGSKAFF. The CDR3 nucleotides are TGTGCCACCACCCAACTTGGGTCTAAAGCTTTCTTT.

This clone came up once. This rearrangement joins TRBV11-2 to TRBJ1-6; D perhaps matches TRBD1 (5 bases). V was cut by 1 base and J by 7 bases, with 14 bases left in between. Germline V gene sequence: CDR1 SGHAT, CDR2 FQNNGV. The CDR3 covers 16 residues. The CDR3 bases are TGTGCCAGCAGCTTAGGGGGAGCAGGGCAAAATTCACCCCTCCACTTT. This sequence encodes CASSLGGAGQNSPLHF. The full variable domain, rest sourced from reference TRBV11-2 and TRBJ1-6, is EAGVAQSPRYKIIEKRQSVAFWCNPISGHATLYWYQQILGQGPKLLIQFQNNGVVDDSQLPKDRFSAERLKGVDSTLKIQPAKLEDSAVYLCASSLGGAGQNSPLHFGNGTRLTVT.

This clone has a single count. This chain links TRBV7-9 with TRBJ2-3, with TRBD2 matching 10 bases. The ends lost 4 bases at V and 6 bases at J; junction bases unmatched: 7. Germline V lookup: CDR1 SEHNR, CDR2 FQNEAQ (reference sequence). The CDR3 covers 15 residues. CDR3 region: CASSSPSGSHDTQYF. The CDR3 bases are TGTGCCAGCAGCTCCCCTAGCGGGAGTCACGATACGCAGTATTTT.

The V gene is TRBV19, the J gene TRBJ2-3; 7 positions match TRBD2. Looked up from germline, CDR1 is LNHDA and CDR2 is SQIVND (reference sequence). This CDR3 spans 16 amino acids. With V trimmed by 4 bases and J by 0 bases, 7 bases remained unmatched. The CDR3 here is CASSRLAEPSTDTQYF. CDR3 bases: TGTGCCAGTAGTAGGCTAGCGGAGCCTAGCACAGATACGCAGTATTTT. Supplemented by reference TRBV19 and TRBJ2-3, the full variable domain reads DGGITQSPKYLFRKEGQNVTLSCEQNLNHDAMYWYRQDPGQGLRLIYYSQIVNDFQKGDIAEGYSVSREKKESFPLTVTSAQKNPTAFYLCASSRLAEPSTDTQYFGPGTRLTVL.

J is TRBJ2-1 and V is TRBV28, with 10 nucleotides matching TRBD1. Germline-derived CDR1 and CDR2 are MDHEN and SYDVKM. The CDR3 is 17 amino acids. V shed 3 bases, J shed 5 bases, and the junction held 10 bases outside the gene matches. CDR3 nucleotides: TGTGCCAGCAGTTTGGGGACAGGGGCGATGGGTAACAATGAGCAGTTCTTC. This encodes CASSLGTGAMGNNEQFF. Full variable domain (rest looked up from reference TRBV28 and TRBJ2-1): DVKVTQSSRYLVKRTGEKVFLECVQDMDHENMFWYRQDPGLGLRLIYFSYDVKMKEKGDIPEGYSVSREKKERFSLILESASTNQTSMYLCASSLGTGAMGNNEQFFGPGTRLTVL.

This chain links TRBV11-3 with TRBJ2-3; no definite D call. Germline loops: CDR1 SGHNT, CDR2 YENEEA. The CDR3 has 13 residues. Trimming left V 1 base short and J 6 bases short, with 8 bases between. The CDR3 DNA is TGTGCCAGCAGCTTAGGCAGGAGTGATACGCAGTATTTT. Its protein product is CASSLGRSDTQYF.

This clone was recorded many times. The chain combines TRBV5-6 with TRBJ1-5; D remains unclear. This CDR3 contains 17 residues. The germline CDR1 and CDR2 sequences are SGHDT and YYEEEE. Trimming pared 0 bases from V and 0 bases from J, leaving 13 bases between. CDR3 sequence reads: CASSLGGFLNSNQPQHF. CDR3 DNA: TGTGCCAGCAGCTTGGGGGGATTTCTTAATAGCAATCAGCCCCAGCATTTT.

The gene calls are TRBV6-2 or TRBV6-3 and TRBJ1-3; D perhaps matches TRBD1 (6 bases). Germline CDR1 is MNHEY and CDR2 is SVGEGT. CDR3 length: 17 amino acids. The germline V and J ends were trimmed by 0 bases and 2 bases, with 14 bases remaining between them. The chain's CDR3 is CASSYSETGYAGNTIYF. The CDR3 bases are TGTGCCAGCAGTTACTCGGAAACAGGGTACGCTGGAAACACCATATATTTT.

This clone came up once. The chain carries TRBV19 and TRBJ1-2; 10 nucleotides line up with TRBD1. The CDR3 contains 16 residues. V lost 1 base to trimming and J lost 4 bases; unmatched junction nucleotides: 6. Germline values: CDR1 LNHDA, CDR2 SQIVND (reference sequence). The CDR3 DNA reads TGTGCCAGTAGTATAGGGTCGCGGACAGGGGGCTATGGCTACACCTTC. Translated: CASSIGSRTGGYGYTF.

V usage is TRBV6-2 or TRBV6-3 and J usage is TRBJ1-5; 11 positions agree with TRBD1. The CDR3 sequence is 17 residues long. The germline gives CDR1 MNHEY, CDR2 SVGEGT. After removal of 5 bases from V and 3 bases from J, the junction contained 9 bases not matched to a gene. CDR3 DNA: TGTGCCAGCAGTCCCCCCCGGACAGGGGGCTTCAATCAGCCCCAGCATTTT. Translating gives CASSPPRTGGFNQPQHF.

This rearrangement joins TRBV12-5 to TRBJ1-6; no definite D call. V lost 0 bases to trimming and J lost 0 bases, with 9 bases between them. The CDR3 is made up of 17 amino acids. The germline CDR1 and CDR2 sequences are LGHNT and FRNRAP. The CDR3 DNA follows: TGTGCTAGTGGTTTGGTACTGTACAGCTCCTATAATTCACCCCTCCACTTT. Translation gives CASGLVLYSSYNSPLHF.

The chain employs TRBV6-2 or TRBV6-3 and TRBJ1-2; TRBD1 aligns across 10 bases. The trim removed 0 bases at V and 2 bases at J, leaving 3 bases unmatched. Germline assignment: CDR1 MNHEY and CDR2 SVGEGT. The CDR3 contains 16 residues. In DNA form, the CDR3 reads TGTGCCAGCAGTTACTCGCGGGACAGGGGAAACTATGGCTACACCTTC. Translating it yields CASSYSRDRGNYGYTF.

The rearrangement uses TRBV5-1 and TRBJ1-4; 7 positions agree with TRBD1. The ends lost 3 bases at V and 4 bases at J; junction bases unmatched: 6. This CDR3 is 15 amino acids long. CDR1 and CDR2 from the germline V gene are SGHRS and YFSETQ. The CDR3 coding sequence is TGCGCCAGCAGCTACAGACAGGGTCTTAATGAAAAACTGTTTTTT. This gives the protein CASSYRQGLNEKLFF.

V gene TRBV7-2 combines with J gene TRBJ1-2, with a weak D call TRBD1 (6 bases). CDR1 SGHTA and CDR2 FQGNSA come from the germline V gene. V dropped 4 bases and J dropped 1 base, with 16 bases sitting between them. The length of the CDR3 is 16 residues. The CDR3 region has the DNA TGTGCCAGCAGCTCTGAAGGCCACAGGGTTAACTATGGCTACACCTTC. Its protein product is CASSSEGHRVNYGYTF.

The CDR3 protein is CATGGAPGANVLTF. The CDR3 DNA reads as TGTGCCACCGGGGGCGCCCCTGGGGCCAACGTCCTGACTTTC. V usage is TRBV11-3 and J usage is TRBJ2-6; D assignment may be TRBD1 or TRBD2 (6 bases each). CDR3 length: 14 amino acids. Trimming took off 10 bases at V and 2 bases at J, with 12 bases between the two ends. CDR1 SGHNT and CDR2 YENEEA come from the germline V gene.

The J gene is TRBJ1-3, the V gene TRBV5-1; D not resolved. Germline V gives CDR1 SGHRS, CDR2 YFSETQ. The V end lost 4 bases, the J end lost 0 bases, and 14 bases lay between the germline ends. This CDR3 contains 16 residues. CDR3 coding DNA: TGCGCCAGCAGCCCGAAAGTTGGGGACTCTGGAAACACCATATATTTT. Its translation: CASSPKVGDSGNTIYF.

V gene TRBV6-4 combines with J gene TRBJ2-3; 11 bases agree with TRBD1. Germline lookup yields CDR1 MRHNA and CDR2 SNTAGT. This CDR3 contains 17 residues. V lost 0 bases to trimming and J lost 4 bases; unmatched junction nucleotides: 6. This CDR3 reads CASSDSPPGQGADTQYF. DNA for the CDR3: TGTGCCAGCAGTGACTCGCCTCCGGGACAGGGGGCAGATACGCAGTATTTT.

As DNA, the CDR3 is TGTGCCAGCAGCGATTCAGGAATTAATGAAAAACTGTTTTTT. Residues: CASSDSGINEKLFF. The rearrangement uses TRBV6-5 and TRBJ1-4, with D unclear. The germline V gene has CDR1 MNHEY and CDR2 SVGAGI. The CDR3 sequence is 14 residues long. With 6 bases removed from V and 4 bases from J, the gap between germline ends came to 12 bases.

This clone was observed a handful of times. The genes are TRBV19 and TRBJ1-5, with TRBD1 identical over 9 bases. Germline V gives CDR1 LNHDA, CDR2 SQIVND (reference sequence). The V and J ends lost 3 bases and 4 bases, in that order; junction bases with no gene match: 7. The CDR3 spans 16 residues. In nucleotides, the CDR3 is TGTGCCAGTAGTATGAGGGGACAGGGAATTAATCAGCCCCAGCATTTT. Protein sequence: CASSMRGQGINQPQHF.

This clone was seen just once. One end of the junction fails to match germline, which may point to a read error. CDR3 nucleotides: TGTGCCAGCAGCCAAGATGGGGACAGGGGACAAGCCTTCTTT. Amino acid sequence: CASSQDGDRGQAFF. This chain uses TRBV3-1 (or the pseudogene TRBV3-2) with TRBJ1-1, with TRBD1 matching over 10 bases. CDR3 length: 14 amino acids. In germline, CDR1 is LGHDT, CDR2 YNNKEL (reference sequence).

In nucleotides, the CDR3 is TGCGCCAGCAGCTTGGACGGGGTCCTCGTAGCTTTCTTT. It translates to CASSLDGVLVAFF. The chain carries TRBV5-1 and TRBJ1-1; D unclear. This CDR3 has 13 residues. V was clipped by 0 bases and J by 10 bases, with 13 bases between them. Germline assignment: CDR1 SGHRS and CDR2 YFSETQ.

The CDR3 DNA reads as TGTGCCAGCAGCACCAGCGGGAGGGGGACCGGGGAGCTGTTTTTT. Encoded protein: CASSTSGRGTGELFF. The chain recombines TRBV7-2 with TRBJ2-2, with 10 bases that match TRBD2. This CDR3 is 15 amino acids long. Germline V CDR1 and CDR2: SGHTA, FQGNSA. V lost 5 bases, J lost 5 bases, and 5 bases stayed unmatched. The full variable domain, in which reference TRBV7-2 and TRBJ2-2 provide the parts outside the CDR3, is GAGVSQSPSNKVTEKGKDVELRCDPISGHTALYWYRQSLGQGLEFLIYFQGNSAPDKSGLPSDRFSAERTGGSVSTLTIQRTQQEDSAVYLCASSTSGRGTGELFFGEGSRLTVL.

The rearrangement links TRBV11-2 to TRBJ1-2; D possibly corresponds to TRBD1 (6 bases). This CDR3 contains 15 residues. The germline CDR1 and CDR2 sequences are SGHAT and FQNNGV. V dropped 5 bases and J dropped 5 bases, with 18 bases sitting between them. This CDR3 is CASSLTVTGFYGYTF. The CDR3 DNA is TGTGCCAGCAGCCTTACCGTGACAGGATTTTATGGCTACACCTTC.

The rearrangement links TRBV2 to TRBJ2-5; D remains ambiguous. Trimming stripped 4 bases from V and 2 bases from J, with 8 bases between. The CDR3 covers 13 residues. Germline-derived CDR1 and CDR2 are SNHLY and FYNNEI. The CDR3 bases are TGTGCCAGCAGTGGATCCTTTCAAGAGACCCAGTACTTC. Amino acid sequence: CASSGSFQETQYF.

The rearrangement uses TRBV18 and TRBJ1-2; D is undetermined. V was trimmed by 0 bases and J by 4 bases, leaving 9 bases between them. Germline V CDR1 and CDR2: KGHSH, LQKENI. The CDR3 has 14 residues. In DNA, the CDR3 is TGTGCCAGCTCACCACCGGAGGGCTCCTATGGCTACACCTTC. It is translated as CASSPPEGSYGYTF.

CDR3: CASSLFNQPQHF. The CDR3 DNA reads TGTGCCAGCAGTTTATTCAATCAGCCCCAGCATTTT. This chain uses TRBV12-3 or TRBV12-4 with TRBJ1-5; D ambiguous. Trimming shortened V by 2 bases and J by 3 bases, and 2 bases separated the two germline ends. The CDR3 has 12 amino acids.

The V call is TRBV6-1, the J call TRBJ2-1; D gene ambiguous. Looked up from germline, CDR1 is MNHNS and CDR2 is SASEGT. The CDR3 extends over 13 amino acids. V gave up 2 bases and J gave up 10 bases, with 12 bases separating them. This CDR3 is CASSESFLGEQFF. CDR3 coding DNA: TGTGCCAGCAGTGAATCGTTTCTCGGGGAGCAGTTCTTC.

The chain recombines TRBV4-2 with TRBJ1-1; TRBD1 matches 7 bases. The J segment lost 5 bases and the V segment lost 6 bases, leaving 6 bases of the junction unmatched. This CDR3 comprises 13 residues. The germline V gene encodes CDR1 LGHNA and CDR2 YNFKEQ. CDR3 sequence (DNA): TGTGCCAGCAGTCGACAGGGTGGGACTGAAGCTTTCTTT. Protein product: CASSRQGGTEAFF.

The chain combines TRBV27 with TRBJ2-5, with D perhaps TRBD1 or TRBD2 (5 bases each). V lost 6 bases, J lost 2 bases, and 10 bases lay in between. This CDR3 is built from 13 residues. The germline CDR1 and CDR2 sequences are MNHEY and SMNVEV (reference sequence). The CDR3: CASSPGRQETQYF. The CDR3 DNA reads TGTGCCAGCAGCCCGGGACGACAAGAGACCCAGTACTTC.

This clone was seen just once. The V gene is TRBV9, the J gene TRBJ2-1, with unresolved D. CDR1 is SGDLS, CDR2 YYNGEE, per germline. The length of the CDR3 is 16 residues. V lost 1 base to trimming and J lost 3 bases, with 14 bases between them. DNA of the CDR3: TGTGCCAGCAGCGTATATGCCGGGCGCCACTACAATGAGCAGTTCTTC. Encoded protein: CASSVYAGRHYNEQFF.